The 21 T cell receptor beta chains presented below share a single source sample, sequenced in a study of lymphopenia after photon versus proton radiotherapy. The method was immunoSEQ multiplex PCR; TCRdb's version includes in-frame clones alone and lacks a portion of them. The repertoire consists of about 20,000 clones, with 92% occurring once and the leading ten covering approximately 1.7%. Sample: peripheral blood, taken from a patient treated with photon-based radiotherapy. Every receptor here comes from a middle-aged woman with cholangiocarcinoma.

The V gene is TRBV18, the J gene TRBJ2-7; perhaps D is TRBD1 or TRBD2 (5 bases each). Germline assignment: CDR1 KGHSH and CDR2 LQKENI. Deletions cut 5 bases from V and 2 bases from J, with 16 bases between. CDR3 length: 15 residues. The CDR3 coding sequence is TGTGCCAGCTCAAGAACCGGGACGGAGACCTACGAGCAGTACTTC. Protein sequence: CASSRTGTETYEQYF.

V gene TRBV5-6 combines with J gene TRBJ2-2, with D perhaps TRBD2 (6 bases). CDR3 size: 17 residues. The V and J ends lost 0 bases and 1 base respectively, with 13 bases between them. The V gene's germline CDR1 is SGHDT and CDR2 YYEEEE. The CDR3 reads CASSLAGLAKNTGELFF. CDR3 nucleotides: TGTGCCAGCAGCTTGGCCGGGCTAGCGAAGAACACCGGGGAGCTGTTTTTT.

The chain uses TRBV5-1 and TRBJ2-7; 7 nucleotides align to TRBD2. Losses at the gene ends were 3 bases for V and 2 bases for J; bases not matched to a gene: 5. The CDR3 is made up of 14 amino acids. Germline CDR1 SGHRS, CDR2 YFSETQ. CDR3 amino acids: CASSSSGTTYEQYF. The CDR3 nucleotides are TGCGCCAGCAGCTCCTCCGGGACTACCTACGAGCAGTACTTC.

The chain is built from TRBV10-2 and TRBJ2-1; no clear D. Trimming pared 5 bases from V and 7 bases from J, leaving 6 bases between. Germline V gene sequence: CDR1 WSHSY, CDR2 SAAADI. This CDR3 is built from 11 residues. The CDR3: CASSLRNEQFF. As DNA, the CDR3 is TGCGCCAGCAGTCTGCGAAATGAGCAGTTCTTC.

The CDR3, as DNA: TGTGCCTGGAGTGGGGACAACAATGAGCAGTTCTTC. Translated, it gives CAWSGDNNEQFF. The V call is TRBV30, the J call TRBJ2-1; TRBD1 is a possible D gene (6 bases). This CDR3 is built from 12 residues. CDR1 is GTSNPN and CDR2 is SVGIG in the germline V gene (reference sequence). The V end lost 1 base, the J end lost 5 bases, and 6 bases lay between the germline ends.

The rearrangement uses TRBV13 and TRBJ2-1; TRBD2 aligns across 7 bases. V lost 4 bases and J lost 0; bases outside the gene matches: 3. This CDR3 spans 15 amino acids. Germline loops: CDR1 PRHDT, CDR2 FYEKMQ (reference sequence). The CDR3 region is CASSSREASYNEQFF. The CDR3 nucleotides read TGTGCCAGCAGCTCCCGGGAGGCCTCCTACAATGAGCAGTTCTTC.

V is TRBV6-1 and J is TRBJ2-1; D not resolved. V lost 4 bases and J 7 bases, leaving 8 bases between the germline ends. The germline gives CDR1 MNHNS, CDR2 SASEGT. This CDR3 is 12 amino acids long. In DNA form, the CDR3 reads TGTGCCAGCAGTGCCTTGGGGAATGAGCAGTTCTTC. Encoded protein: CASSALGNEQFF.

This chain uses TRBV9 with TRBJ2-7, with a possible D match to TRBD2 (6 bases). V lost 1 base and J 7 bases, leaving 12 bases between the germline ends. The CDR3 runs 13 residues. Per germline, CDR1 SGDLS and CDR2 YYNGEE. In nucleotides, the CDR3 is TGTGCCAGCAGCGTATCTGGGGCGGGGGAGCAGTACTTC. Translation: CASSVSGAGEQYF. The variable domain in full, with the rest retrieved from reference TRBV9 and TRBJ2-7, is DSGVTQTPKHLITATGQRVTLRCSPRSGDLSVYWYQQSLDQGLQFLIQYYNGEERAKGNILERFSAQQFPDLHSELNLSSLELGDSALYFCASSVSGAGEQYFGPGTRLTVT.

The gene calls are TRBV6-6 and TRBJ2-7; possible D gene TRBD2, 5 bases. From germline, CDR1 is MNHNY and CDR2 SVGAGI (reference sequence). This CDR3 is built from 15 residues. The ends were cut back, 7 bases at V and 2 bases at J, with 18 bases in the middle. The DNA for the CDR3 is TGTGCCAGCACCCCGTCGAGATCGGGAACCTACGAGCAGTACTTC. The encoded protein is CASTPSRSGTYEQYF.

This chain links TRBV11-3 with TRBJ2-1, with 8 bases lining up with TRBD2. The length of the CDR3 is 15 residues. V gave up 5 bases and J gave up 0 bases; unmatched junction bases: 3. Germline V CDR1 and CDR2: SGHNT, YENEEA. The CDR3: CASSLLADSYNEQFF. The CDR3 DNA reads TGTGCCAGCAGCCTACTAGCGGACTCCTACAATGAGCAGTTCTTC.

The chain uses TRBV4-2 and TRBJ1-1; no firm D call. The V end lost 0 bases, the J end lost 1 base, and 12 bases lay between the germline ends. Germline-derived CDR1 and CDR2 are LGHNA and YNFKEQ. The CDR3 runs 16 residues. In DNA, the CDR3 is TGTGCCAGCAGCCAAGACCCGGCGGGGTCGAACACTGAAGCTTTCTTT. Protein product: CASSQDPAGSNTEAFF.

V is TRBV28 and J is TRBJ2-7, with no clear D. The CDR3 is made up of 13 amino acids. V was shortened by 3 bases and J by 2 bases, with 8 bases between the two germline ends. The V gene's germline CDR1 is MDHEN and CDR2 SYDVKM. Here the CDR3 reads CASSFYATYEQYF. CDR3 DNA sequence: TGTGCCAGCAGTTTTTACGCGACCTACGAGCAGTACTTC.

The V call is TRBV13, the J call TRBJ2-3; D not resolved. In germline, CDR1 is PRHDT, CDR2 FYEKMQ (reference sequence). Between the trimmed V and J ends, which lost 1 base and 6 bases, there was a span of 5 bases. This CDR3 spans 12 amino acids. CDR3 in DNA: TGTGCCAGCAGCTTAGAAGGGGATACGCAGTATTTT. Translated: CASSLEGDTQYF.

The chain joins TRBV4-2 to TRBJ2-7; 10 nucleotides align to TRBD2. The CDR3 totals 13 residues. J lost 5 bases, V lost 6 bases, and 4 bases had no gene match. Germline V gives CDR1 LGHNA, CDR2 YNFKEQ. CDR3 amino acids: CASRTGTSDEQYF. CDR3 DNA: TGTGCCAGCAGGACCGGGACTAGCGACGAGCAGTACTTC.

This clone was seen a handful of times. The chain is built from TRBV28 and TRBJ2-7; 10 nucleotides align to TRBD2. Germline-derived CDR1 and CDR2 are MDHEN and SYDVKM. J was trimmed by 3 bases and V by 5 bases; bases with no gene match: 7. The CDR3 length is 15 residues. Written as DNA, the CDR3 is TGTGCCAGCAGTCTCCTAGGGACTAGCGACTACGAGCAGTACTTC. Translation: CASSLLGTSDYEQYF.

The chain employs TRBV19 and TRBJ2-7; unclear D gene. V was shortened by 0 bases and J by 2 bases, with 11 bases between the two germline ends. Germline V lookup: CDR1 LNHDA, CDR2 SQIVND (reference sequence). This CDR3 has 15 residues. CDR3 nucleotide sequence: TGTGCCAGTAGTATAGATCGAGGAGTGGCCTACGAGCAGTACTTC. Amino acid sequence: CASSIDRGVAYEQYF.

The V call is TRBV7-2, the J call TRBJ2-5; 7 bases are shared with TRBD1. CDR3 size: 16 residues. Germline CDR1 is SGHTA and CDR2 is FQGNSA. Trimming removed 0 bases from V and 4 bases from J; junction bases left unmatched: 8. CDR3 DNA: TGTGCCAGCAGCTTAGCACCGGAAGGGGGCCGAGAGACCCAGTACTTC. Its translation is CASSLAPEGGRETQYF.

The chain uses TRBV10-2 and TRBJ1-6; TRBD1 is a possible D gene (6 bases). Trimming shortened V by 3 bases and J by 7 bases, and 7 bases separated the two germline ends. The CDR3 covers 13 residues. Looked up from germline, CDR1 is WSHSY and CDR2 is SAAADI. CDR3 in amino acids: CASSDTGNSPLHF. CDR3 nucleotides: TGCGCCAGCAGTGACACAGGGAATTCACCCCTCCACTTT.

The V gene is TRBV5-5, the J gene TRBJ1-1; D ambiguous. The CDR3 totals 12 residues. The germline gives CDR1 SGHKS, CDR2 YYEKEE (reference sequence). Deletions cut 4 bases from V and 7 bases from J, with 11 bases between. CDR3 DNA sequence: TGTGCCAGCAGCGGGCTTTTTAGTGAAGCTTTCTTT. Its translation: CASSGLFSEAFF.

The J gene is TRBJ1-4, the V gene TRBV19; D remains ambiguous. The CDR3 contains 14 residues. V was trimmed by 6 bases and J by 1 base, leaving 9 bases between them. Germline loops: CDR1 LNHDA, CDR2 SQIVND (reference sequence). CDR3 amino acids: CASSPTVTNEKLFF. CDR3 DNA: TGTGCCAGTAGCCCGACGGTAACTAATGAAAAACTGTTTTTT.

The chain employs TRBV5-5 and TRBJ2-5, with 14 bases matching TRBD2. J was trimmed by 5 bases and V by 0 bases; bases with no gene match: 12. The CDR3 sequence is 19 residues long. Germline V gives CDR1 SGHKS, CDR2 YYEKEE (reference sequence). The CDR3 reads CASSLGLAGGPVKGETQYF. DNA for the CDR3: TGTGCCAGCAGCTTGGGACTAGCGGGAGGGCCAGTCAAGGGGGAGACCCAGTACTTC.